These T cell receptor beta chains were read from a single sample in a study of OX40 agonist ivuxolimab in advanced cancers. Profiled with immunoSEQ multiplex PCR; TCRdb holds only in-frame clones, not every one. The sample lists roughly 100,000 clones, 84% occurring once. The starting material was CD4+ or CD8+ T cells sorted from blood, obtained in a trial of the OX40 agonist ivuxolimab. These receptors originate from an adult with an advanced solid tumor such as melanoma, head and neck, liver or kidney cancer. Each CDR3 is given with its conserved first and last residue. A row's size may be missing; if present it is once, few, many or a size class.

>-|TRBV21-1
CASSASPGTVNTEAFF
>-|TRBV7-9
CASSSWKASRDEQFF
>-|TRBV6-5
CASSYSSGGGYSPLHF
>-|TRBV7-2
CASSPQGGLRISGYTF
>-|TRBV19
CASSSRQGGSENIQYF
>-|TRBV27
CASRGTGRTEAFF
>-|TRBV5-1
CASHEEPSTDTQYF
>-|TRBV28
CASSPMAGVYGYTF
>medium-sized|TRBV6-4
CASTWNTEAFF
>-|TRBV30
CASPGVTSGNTIYF
>-|TRBV5-6
CASSLFQIQETQYF
>-|TRBV5-4
CASSLAARAAFF
>-|TRBV25-1
CASSPGGRNTEAFF
>-|TRBV7-2
CASSQNMQETQYF
>-|TRBV5-4
CASSLDSTGELFF